This T cell receptor (beta chain) was identified during a study of human thymus T cells. Study-wide results and caveats: Within thymic and blood repertoires, V and J gene usage appeared to be biased.

The method was immunoSEQ multiplex PCR; TCRdb's version includes in-frame clones alone and lacks a portion of them. This sample has about 46,000 clones, with approximately 95% found just once. All donors were healthy Finnish infants who were undergoing corrective surgery to treat congenital heart defects. Genomic DNA was extracted from every available blood leukocyte. The CDR3 loop spans 15 amino acids. Losses at the gene ends were 1 base for V and 5 bases for J; bases not matched to a gene: 7. The germline CDR1 and CDR2 sequences are SGHDT and YYEEEE. This clone was detected only once. The antigen is not known.

The receptor was isolated from a girl less than two years old with a congenital heart defect but otherwise immunologically healthy. This chain joins TRBV5-6 and TRBJ2-5; 8 bases agree with TRBD2. Source material: blood. Here the CDR3 reads CASSLYGRGLETQYF. The DNA of the CDR3 is TGTGCCAGCAGCTTGTACGGGAGGGGTTTGGAGACCCAGTACTTC.